This paragraph reports one T cell receptor (beta chain). Its cognate antigen is unknown. The sample originates from a study of cytomegalovirus exposure and HLA in healthy donors. Study details: HLA-typed donors were the source of about 85 million unique TCRs held in an early data release.

Regarding the study as a whole: Later genetic work tied a missense DCLRE1C variant to beta-chain V and J trimming.

The PCR ran on 60 Vbeta and 13 Jbeta primers. Clones were sequenced by immunoSEQ multiplex PCR, and TCRdb holds only the in-frame ones, with some missing. Of about 130,000 clones listed, 80% are singletons. Germline lookup yields CDR1 SGHRS and CDR2 YFSETQ. The CDR3 loop spans 16 amino acids. V shed 4 bases, J shed 0 bases, and the junction held 10 bases outside the gene matches. J is TRBJ2-7 and V is TRBV5-1; 7 nucleotides match TRBD2. The specimen was PBMCs. The TCR originated in a woman between 40 and 55 years old in good health and CMV-seronegative. DNA of the CDR3: TGCGCCAGCAGCATGACGTCGCGGGAGAGCTCCTACGAGCAGTACTTC. Translated, it gives CASSMTSRESSYEQYF.